These 29 T cell receptor beta chains were all obtained from the same sample, sequenced in a study of blood T cell repertoires in COVID-19. Profiled with immunoSEQ multiplex PCR; TCRdb holds only in-frame clones, not every one. This sample has over 250,000 clones; over 75% occur once, and the top ten carry roughly 13%. The sequenced sample consisted of peripheral blood. The origin of the receptors is a human donor in a cohort sampled during active COVID-19.

The chain employs TRBV7-9 and TRBJ1-2; TRBD1 agrees at 12 bases. Trimming at V came to 1 base and at J to 7 bases, leaving 13 bases not matched to a gene. The CDR3 has 18 residues. Per the germline V gene, CDR1 is SEHNR and CDR2 is FQNEAQ (reference sequence). CDR3 protein: CASSLGGGTGGAGIGYTF. DNA for the CDR3: TGTGCCAGCAGCTTAGGTGGGGGGACAGGGGGCGCTGGTATTGGCTACACCTTC.

This clone appeared a few times. V is TRBV4-1 and J is TRBJ2-2, with TRBD2 matching over 16 bases. With V trimmed by 5 bases and J by 4 bases, 7 bases remained unmatched. Germline CDR1 reads MGHRA; CDR2 reads YSYEKL. The CDR3 extends over 18 amino acids. The CDR3 spells CASSTGTSGRVGTGELFF. The DNA of the CDR3 is TGCGCCAGCAGCACCGGGACTAGCGGGAGGGTAGGCACCGGGGAGCTGTTTTTT.

V usage is TRBV6-5 and J usage is TRBJ2-2; TRBD1 matches at 7 bases. Germline CDR1 MNHEY, CDR2 SVGAGI. With 7 bases clipped from V and 5 bases from J, the junction kept 7 bases outside the gene matches. CDR3 size: 14 residues. The CDR3 loop reads CASNKDRVTGELFF. The CDR3 DNA sequence: TGTGCCAGCAACAAAGACAGGGTGACCGGGGAGCTGTTTTTT.

The chain uses TRBV19 and TRBJ2-2, with 9 nucleotides matching TRBD2. The CDR3 loop spans 14 amino acids. The J segment lost 6 bases and the V segment lost 6 bases, leaving 5 bases of the junction unmatched. Germline V lookup: CDR1 LNHDA, CDR2 SQIVND (reference sequence). The CDR3 nucleotides read TGTGCCAGTAGGCGGGGACTAGCTTCCGGGGAGCTGTTTTTT. Translating gives CASRRGLASGELFF.

This chain connects TRBV23-1 to TRBJ2-7; 7 bases match TRBD1. TRBV23-1 is treated as an ORF (open reading frame) with a function not yet certain. V shed 4 bases, J shed 4 bases, and the junction held 19 bases outside the gene matches. This CDR3 spans 18 amino acids. The chain's CDR3 is CASSPPPSGLQGEYEQYF. The CDR3 DNA is TGCGCCAGCAGTCCCCCGCCGTCAGGGCTCCAGGGGGAATACGAGCAGTACTTC.

This chain joins TRBV27 and TRBJ2-1, with D perhaps TRBD1 (5 bases). CDR1 and CDR2 (germline): MNHEY, SMNVEV (reference sequence). The ends were cut back, 8 bases at V and 6 bases at J, with 14 bases in the middle. The CDR3 is made up of 13 amino acids. The CDR3: CASCRVRSNEQFF. In DNA form, the CDR3 reads TGTGCCAGCTGCAGGGTTAGGTCCAATGAGCAGTTCTTC.

This clone was picked up a small number of times. The chain combines TRBV7-8 with TRBJ2-3, with a weak D call TRBD2 (6 bases). Trimming took off 1 base at V and 3 bases at J, with 17 bases between the two ends. Germline values: CDR1 SGHVS, CDR2 FQNEAQ. CDR3 length: 17 amino acids. The CDR3 reads CASSLGRGGILTDTQYF. DNA for the CDR3: TGTGCCAGCAGCTTAGGGCGGGGCGGGATACTAACAGATACGCAGTATTTT.

CDR3 region: CASRGSSGFRGDTQYF. CDR3 coding DNA: TGTGCCAGCAGGGGATCTAGCGGCTTCCGTGGAGATACGCAGTATTTT. The chain links TRBV27 to TRBJ2-3; 7 positions agree with TRBD2. V gave up 6 bases and J gave up 5 bases; unmatched junction bases: 14. The CDR3 is 16 amino acids. Germline values: CDR1 MNHEY, CDR2 SMNVEV (reference sequence).

This chain uses TRBV5-5 with TRBJ2-1; tentative D call: TRBD1 (5 bases). CDR1 is SGHKS, CDR2 YYEKEE, per germline (reference sequence). The V gene lost 2 bases and the J gene lost 3 bases, with 12 bases spanning the gap. The CDR3 runs to 15 residues. The CDR3 DNA follows: TGTGCCAGCAGCTTCGGGCAGGGCTACTACAATGAGCAGTTCTTC. This sequence encodes CASSFGQGYYNEQFF. Based on the CDR3 plus reference TRBV5-5 and TRBJ2-1, the full variable domain is DAGVTQSPTHLIKTRGQQVTLRCSPISGHKSVSWYQQVLGQGPQFIFQYYEKEERGRGNFPDRFSARQFPNYSSELNVNALLLGDSALYLCASSFGQGYYNEQFFGPGTRLTVL.

The V gene is TRBV7-2, the J gene TRBJ2-5; D is unclear. CDR1 is SGHTA and CDR2 is FQGNSA in the germline V gene. Trimming cost V 3 bases and J 5 bases, with 10 bases left between them. The CDR3 runs to 13 residues. CDR3 nucleotides: TGTGCCAGCAGCTTGCCTAGTTGGGAGACCCAGTACTTC. It specifies CASSLPSWETQYF.

This sequence joins TRBV3-1 (or the pseudogene TRBV3-2) and TRBJ2-1; 11 bases are shared with TRBD2. V shed 4 bases and J 6 bases; nucleotides not matched to a gene: 8. The CDR3 has 16 residues. CDR1 is LGHDT and CDR2 is YNNKEL in the germline V gene (reference sequence). In DNA, the CDR3 is TGTGCCAGCAGCCGGACTAGCGGGCGTCCTCTCAATGAGCAGTTCTTC. Amino acids: CASSRTSGRPLNEQFF.

The rearrangement uses TRBV28 and TRBJ2-2, with 8 bases identical to TRBD2. This CDR3 region has 15 residues. Germline V gene sequence: CDR1 MDHEN, CDR2 SYDVKM. The trim removed 3 bases at V and 6 bases at J, leaving 6 bases unmatched. In nucleotides, the CDR3 is TGTGCCAGCAGTTTTAGCGGGAAAAGGGCCGGGGAGCTGTTTTTT. Amino acids: CASSFSGKRAGELFF. The full variable domain, its missing parts supplied by reference TRBV28 and TRBJ2-2, is DVKVTQSSRYLVKRTGEKVFLECVQDMDHENMFWYRQDPGLGLRLIYFSYDVKMKEKGDIPEGYSVSREKKERFSLILESASTNQTSMYLCASSFSGKRAGELFFGEGSRLTVL.

This chain connects TRBV23-1 to TRBJ2-3, with 10 positions matching TRBD2. TRBV23-1 is sorted into the ORF group, with uncertain function. With 3 bases clipped from V and 1 base from J, the junction kept 4 bases outside the gene matches. The CDR3 is 16 residues long. The CDR3 sequence is CASSHFTSGGTDTQYF. As DNA, the CDR3 is TGCGCCAGCAGTCATTTTACTAGCGGGGGCACAGATACGCAGTATTTT.

The chain joins TRBV5-1 to TRBJ2-1; D is uncertain. The CDR3 loop spans 15 amino acids. CDR1 and CDR2 from the germline V gene are SGHRS and YFSETQ. The V gene lost 2 bases and the J gene lost 6 bases, with 15 bases spanning the gap. The CDR3 sequence is CASSFSVPIRNEQFF. In DNA, the CDR3 is TGCGCCAGCAGCTTTTCAGTCCCAATCCGCAATGAGCAGTTCTTC.

This rearrangement joins TRBV5-1 to TRBJ1-5; perhaps TRBD1 as D (5 bases). V was pared by 2 bases and J by 0 bases, with 12 bases between. CDR1 and CDR2 from the germline V gene are SGHRS and YFSETQ. The CDR3 consists of 16 residues. The CDR3: CASSFVGPNSNQPQHF. In DNA form, the CDR3 reads TGCGCCAGCAGCTTTGTGGGGCCGAATAGCAATCAGCCCCAGCATTTT.

The chain couples TRBV10-3 to TRBJ1-2; D unresolved. With 3 bases removed from V and 4 bases from J, the gap between germline ends came to 15 bases. This CDR3 is 15 amino acids long. CDR1 is ENHRY and CDR2 is SYGVKD in the germline V gene. For the CDR3, the DNA is TGTGCCATCAGTGACCTACTGGGCCCGAGCTATGGCTACACCTTC. Translated, it gives CAISDLLGPSYGYTF.

The V call is TRBV20-1, the J call TRBJ2-5; D remains ambiguous. The length of the CDR3 is 11 residues. CDR1 is DFQATT and CDR2 is SNEGSKA in the germline V gene (reference sequence). V was clipped by 4 bases and J by 5 bases, with 8 bases between them. CDR3 nucleotides: TGCAGTGCTACTCGGTCGGAGACCCAGTACTTC. The encoded protein is CSATRSETQYF.

This clone has just a few counts. V is TRBV2 and J is TRBJ1-5; 7 nucleotides match TRBD1. This CDR3 is built from 14 residues. Germline V gives CDR1 SNHLY, CDR2 FYNNEI. After removal of 4 bases from V and 4 bases from J, the junction contained 4 bases not matched to a gene. CDR3 sequence (DNA): TGTGCCAGCAGTGGACAGGGACTTAATCAGCCCCAGCATTTT. It translates to CASSGQGLNQPQHF.

The chain uses TRBV4-1 and TRBJ2-5; TRBD1 matches at 7 bases. V shed 1 base, J shed 7 bases, and the junction held 15 bases outside the gene matches. Per germline, CDR1 MGHRA and CDR2 YSYEKL. This CDR3 region has 17 residues. CDR3 loop: CASSQVLPGQPRGTQYF. For the CDR3, the DNA is TGCGCCAGCAGCCAAGTCTTACCGGGACAGCCTCGGGGGACCCAGTACTTC.

The gene calls are TRBV27 and TRBJ2-2; tentative D call: TRBD2 (6 bases). Looked up from germline, CDR1 is MNHEY and CDR2 is SMNVEV (reference sequence). V was clipped by 3 bases and J by 9 bases, with 11 bases between them. The CDR3 consists of 13 residues. CDR3 sequence (DNA): TGTGCCAGCAGTTTTTTCGGGGGAAGGGAGCTGTTTTTT. It encodes CASSFFGGRELFF.

This chain joins TRBV6-1 and TRBJ1-2, with 9 nucleotides matching TRBD1. V was pared by 3 bases and J by 4 bases, with 18 bases of the junction left unmatched. The germline V gene has CDR1 MNHNS and CDR2 SASEGT. The CDR3 consists of 19 residues. The CDR3 is CASSEWALRTGGRSYGYTF. The CDR3 DNA is TGTGCCAGCAGTGAGTGGGCTCTTCGAACAGGGGGCAGGAGCTATGGCTACACCTTC.

The rearrangement joins TRBV6-5 to TRBJ1-4; TRBD1 might be the D (5 bases). Germline V gene lookup returns CDR1 MNHEY and CDR2 SVGAGI. There are 13 residues in the CDR3. V lost 7 bases to trimming and J lost 6 bases, with 12 bases between them. The CDR3 loop is CASTRVLDEKLFF. The CDR3 DNA is TGTGCCAGCACCAGGGTGTTGGATGAAAAACTGTTTTTT.

This clone turned up a few times. The chain employs TRBV7-9 and TRBJ1-1; 9 nucleotides match TRBD1. V dropped 6 bases and J dropped 0; count of bases not matched to a gene: 5. Germline V CDR1 and CDR2: SEHNR, FQNEAQ (reference sequence). This CDR3 has 15 amino acids. In DNA, the CDR3 is TGTGCCAGCAGTCGGGACAGGGTCATGAACACTGAAGCTTTCTTT. The encoded protein is CASSRDRVMNTEAFF.

The chain links TRBV6-2 or TRBV6-3 to TRBJ2-1; 10 bases match TRBD2. The CDR3 spans 16 residues. Trimming removed 5 bases from V and 4 bases from J; junction bases left unmatched: 8. The germline CDR1 and CDR2 sequences are MNHEY and SVGEGT. The CDR3 DNA follows: TGTGCCAGCAGTATAGCGGGAGGCAAGATTTACAATGAGCAGTTCTTC. Protein sequence: CASSIAGGKIYNEQFF.

This sequence joins TRBV3-1 (or the pseudogene TRBV3-2) and TRBJ1-6, with D unresolved. CDR3 length equals 16 residues. Germline-derived CDR1 and CDR2 are LGHDT and YNNKEL (reference sequence). The V and J ends lost 4 bases and 9 bases respectively, with 19 bases between them. CDR3 coding DNA: TGTGCCAGCAGCCCCCGGTCGGGCACGGGATCTTCACCCCTCCACTTT. Translated: CASSPRSGTGSSPLHF.

The chain's CDR3 is CASSRWWGDAEAFF. CDR3 in DNA: TGTGCCAGCAGCAGATGGTGGGGGGATGCTGAAGCTTTCTTT. This chain connects TRBV5-5 to TRBJ1-1, with TRBD1 as a possible D gene (5 bases). There are 14 residues in the CDR3. Looked up from germline, CDR1 is SGHKS and CDR2 is YYEKEE (reference sequence). Trimming removed 4 bases from V and 6 bases from J, with 16 bases in between. The entire variable domain, with the rest obtained from reference TRBV5-5 and TRBJ1-1, is as follows: DAGVTQSPTHLIKTRGQQVTLRCSPISGHKSVSWYQQVLGQGPQFIFQYYEKEERGRGNFPDRFSARQFPNYSSELNVNALLLGDSALYLCASSRWWGDAEAFFGQGTRLTVV.

This chain connects TRBV7-3 to TRBJ1-1; 10 bases line up with TRBD1. Per the germline V gene, CDR1 is SGHTA and CDR2 is FQGTGA. The V segment lost 4 bases and the J segment 3 bases; nucleotides outside the gene matches: 8. The CDR3 runs to 16 residues. The CDR3, as DNA: TGTGCCAGCAGCTCGCAGGGGACAGGGGTTCACACTGAAGCTTTCTTT. Amino acid sequence: CASSSQGTGVHTEAFF.

CDR3 protein: CASSRALTGVQPQHF. CDR3 DNA: TGTGCCAGCAGCCGGGCATTGACAGGGGTACAGCCCCAGCATTTT. This chain links TRBV4-2 with TRBJ1-5, with 8 bases matching TRBD1. The CDR3 is made up of 15 amino acids. After removal of 4 bases from V and 7 bases from J, the junction contained 9 bases not matched to a gene. Germline V gives CDR1 LGHNA, CDR2 YNFKEQ.

The V call is TRBV27, the J call TRBJ1-4; D not resolved. V lost 6 bases to trimming and J lost 8 bases, with 10 bases between them. CDR1 and CDR2 (germline): MNHEY, SMNVEV (reference sequence). The CDR3 spans 12 residues. The CDR3 region is CASSPVGEKLFF. The CDR3 nucleotides read TGTGCCAGCAGCCCCGTCGGGGAAAAACTGTTTTTT.